The 6 T cell receptor beta chains below were found in one sample sequenced in a study of monozygotic twins with inflammatory bowel disease. TCRdb re-called the 5' RACE reads, yielding one record per CDR3 amino acid sequence without DNA. The sample has fewer than 550,000 distinct CDR3 sequences; the top ten hold around 2.4%. The sequenced sample consisted of blood. The receptors were sampled from a human donor with ulcerative colitis or Crohn's disease, or a healthy co-twin of an affected twin (not recorded which).

The chain uses TRBV20-1 and TRBJ2-5; TCRdb calls TRBD2, which cannot be checked without DNA. Germline V gives CDR1 DFQATT, CDR2 SNEGSKA (reference sequence). This CDR3 has 15 amino acids. The CDR3: CSARAFGGRQETQYF.

This chain's CDR3 is CASSPQGDGNEKLFF. The chain joins TRBV5-1 to TRBJ1-4; TCRdb picks TRBD1, but there is no DNA to check that call. This CDR3 region has 15 residues. Per the germline V gene, CDR1 is SGHRS and CDR2 is YFSETQ.

The V and J genes are TRBV7-2 and TRBJ2-5; the D call from TCRdb, TRBD2, cannot be confirmed without DNA. The CDR3 spans 16 residues. Germline V CDR1 and CDR2: SGHTA, FQGNSA. CDR3 loop: CASSPVTGLAVETQYF.

V and J are TRBV5-4 and TRBJ2-3; TCRdb lists TRBD2, though no DNA is available to test this call. The CDR3 extends over 17 amino acids. The germline CDR1 and CDR2 sequences are SGHNT and YYREEE (reference sequence). The CDR3 region is CASSVNRAGSRTDTQYF. The full variable domain, with the rest looked up from reference TRBV5-4 and TRBJ2-3, is ETGVTQSPTHLIKTRGQQVTLRCSSQSGHNTVSWYQQALGQGPQFIFQYYREEENGRGNFPPRFSGLQFPNYSSELNVNALELDDSALYLCASSVNRAGSRTDTQYFGPGTRLTVL.

The chain is built from TRBV28 and TRBJ2-2; TCRdb selects TRBD1, and the lack of DNA leaves this call unchecked. The CDR3 contains 15 residues. Germline assignment: CDR1 MDHEN and CDR2 SYDVKM. CDR3 loop: CATTRGQGVTGELFF.

CDR3 sequence reads: CVSRPGRMNTEAFF. This chain joins TRBV6-1 and TRBJ1-1; TCRdb names TRBD1, which stays unverified in the absence of DNA. The CDR3 extends over 14 amino acids. Germline assignment: CDR1 MNHNS and CDR2 SASEGT.